Here is one T cell receptor (beta chain) with its context. Its antigen is unidentified. The source of the sample is a study of T cell responses to AZD1222 COVID-19 vaccine. Overall study findings and caveats: After the peak T cell response, and only then, were repertoires sampled.

Sequenced by immunoSEQ multiplex PCR; TCRdb stores in-frame clones only, minus some. The sample has around 270,000 clones; almost 95% are singletons. The germline V gene has CDR1 KGHDR and CDR2 SFDVKD. V gave up 1 base and J gave up 0 bases, with 11 bases separating them. There are 17 residues in the CDR3. Sequencing was performed on peripheral blood, taken 28 days after the second AZD1222 dose. The source of this sequence is an adult who received the AZD1222 COVID-19 vaccine. The chain employs TRBV24-1 and TRBJ2-2; D gene ambiguous. CDR3 sequence: CATSDFGGPSNTGELFF. The CDR3 nucleotides read TGTGCCACCAGTGATTTCGGCGGACCCTCGAACACCGGGGAGCTGTTTTTT.